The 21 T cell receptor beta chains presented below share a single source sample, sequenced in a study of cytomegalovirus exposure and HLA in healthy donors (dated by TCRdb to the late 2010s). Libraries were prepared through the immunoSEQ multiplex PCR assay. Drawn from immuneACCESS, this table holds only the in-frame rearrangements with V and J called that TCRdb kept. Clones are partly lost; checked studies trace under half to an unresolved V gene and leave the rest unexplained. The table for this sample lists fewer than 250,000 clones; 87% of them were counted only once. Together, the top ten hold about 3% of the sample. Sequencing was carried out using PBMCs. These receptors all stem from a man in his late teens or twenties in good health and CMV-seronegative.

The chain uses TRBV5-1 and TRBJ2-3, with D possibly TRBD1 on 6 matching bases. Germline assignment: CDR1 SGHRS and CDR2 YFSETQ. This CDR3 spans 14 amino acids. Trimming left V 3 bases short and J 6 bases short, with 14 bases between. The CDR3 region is CASSSRQVPDTQYF. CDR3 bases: TGCGCCAGCAGCTCCCGACAGGTCCCCGATACGCAGTATTTT. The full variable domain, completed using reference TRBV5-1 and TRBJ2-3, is KAGVTQTPRYLIKTRGQQVTLSCSPISGHRSVSWYQQTPGQGLQFLFEYFSETQRNKGNFPGRFSGRQFSNSRSEMNVSTLELGDSALYLCASSSRQVPDTQYFGPGTRLTVL.

The CDR3, as DNA: TGTGCCAGTAGTATCGGACAGGGGGCTCGGGGCTACACCTTC. It translates to CASSIGQGARGYTF. The chain is built from TRBV19 and TRBJ1-2; the match to TRBD1 covers 11 bases. Germline CDR1 LNHDA, CDR2 SQIVND (reference sequence). The CDR3 consists of 14 residues. Germline trimming cut 3 bases from V and 8 bases from J; bases unmatched to any gene: 5.

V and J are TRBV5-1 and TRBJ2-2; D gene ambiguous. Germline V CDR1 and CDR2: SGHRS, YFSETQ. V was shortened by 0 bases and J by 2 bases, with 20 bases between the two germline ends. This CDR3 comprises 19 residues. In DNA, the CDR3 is TGCGCCAGCAGCTTGGATCGGCGGCTCCCATTGTTAAACACCGGGGAGCTGTTTTTT. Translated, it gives CASSLDRRLPLLNTGELFF.

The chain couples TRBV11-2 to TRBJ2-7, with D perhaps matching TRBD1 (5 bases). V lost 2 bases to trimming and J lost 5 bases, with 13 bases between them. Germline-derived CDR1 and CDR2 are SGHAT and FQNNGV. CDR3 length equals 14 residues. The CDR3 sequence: CASSLLPRVDEQYF. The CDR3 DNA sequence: TGTGCCAGCAGCTTACTCCCCAGGGTAGACGAGCAGTACTTC. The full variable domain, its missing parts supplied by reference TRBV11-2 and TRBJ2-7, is EAGVAQSPRYKIIEKRQSVAFWCNPISGHATLYWYQQILGQGPKLLIQFQNNGVVDDSQLPKDRFSAERLKGVDSTLKIQPAKLEDSAVYLCASSLLPRVDEQYFGPGTRLTVT.

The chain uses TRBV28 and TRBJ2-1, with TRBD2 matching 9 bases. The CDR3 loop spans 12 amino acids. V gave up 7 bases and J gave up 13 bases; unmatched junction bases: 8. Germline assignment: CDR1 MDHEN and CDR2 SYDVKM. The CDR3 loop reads CASNLSGRSQFF. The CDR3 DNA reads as TGTGCCAGCAACCTTAGCGGGAGAAGTCAGTTCTTC.

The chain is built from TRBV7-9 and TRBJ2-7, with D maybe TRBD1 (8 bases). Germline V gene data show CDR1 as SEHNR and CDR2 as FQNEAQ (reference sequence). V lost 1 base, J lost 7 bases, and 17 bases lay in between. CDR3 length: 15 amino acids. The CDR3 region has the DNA TGTGCCAGCAGCTTAGAGGGGGGGACAGGTAGTGAGCAGTACTTC. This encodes CASSLEGGTGSEQYF.

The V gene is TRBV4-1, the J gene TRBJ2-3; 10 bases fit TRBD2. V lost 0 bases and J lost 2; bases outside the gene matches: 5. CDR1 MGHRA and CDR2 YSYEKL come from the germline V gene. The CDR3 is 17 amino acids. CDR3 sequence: CASSQEQRGGITDTQYF. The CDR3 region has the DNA TGCGCCAGCAGCCAAGAACAGCGGGGGGGCATCACAGATACGCAGTATTTT.

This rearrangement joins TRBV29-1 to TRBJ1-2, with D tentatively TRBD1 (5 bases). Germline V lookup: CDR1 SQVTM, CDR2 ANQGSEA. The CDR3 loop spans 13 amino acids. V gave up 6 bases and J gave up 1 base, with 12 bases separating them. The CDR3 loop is CSVTRTINYGYTF. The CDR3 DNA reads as TGCAGCGTGACCCGGACAATTAACTATGGCTACACCTTC.

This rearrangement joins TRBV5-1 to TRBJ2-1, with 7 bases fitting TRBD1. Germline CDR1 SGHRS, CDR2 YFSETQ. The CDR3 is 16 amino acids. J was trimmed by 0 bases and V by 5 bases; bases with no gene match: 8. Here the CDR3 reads CASSSSSGGSYNEQFF. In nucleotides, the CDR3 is TGCGCCAGCAGTTCGTCTTCAGGGGGCTCCTACAATGAGCAGTTCTTC. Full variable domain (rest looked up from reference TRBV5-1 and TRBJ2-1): KAGVTQTPRYLIKTRGQQVTLSCSPISGHRSVSWYQQTPGQGLQFLFEYFSETQRNKGNFPGRFSGRQFSNSRSEMNVSTLELGDSALYLCASSSSSGGSYNEQFFGPGTRLTVL.

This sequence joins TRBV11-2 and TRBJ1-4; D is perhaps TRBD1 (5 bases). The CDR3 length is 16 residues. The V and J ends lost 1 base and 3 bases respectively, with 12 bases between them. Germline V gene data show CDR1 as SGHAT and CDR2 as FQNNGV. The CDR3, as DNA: TGTGCCAGCAGCTTAGGGCAGGGAGGGGCTAATGAAAAACTGTTTTTT. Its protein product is CASSLGQGGANEKLFF.

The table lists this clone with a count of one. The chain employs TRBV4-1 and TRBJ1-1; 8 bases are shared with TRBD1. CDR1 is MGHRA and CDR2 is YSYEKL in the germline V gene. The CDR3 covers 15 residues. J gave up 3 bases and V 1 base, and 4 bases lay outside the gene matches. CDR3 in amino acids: CASSQGTGLDTEAFF. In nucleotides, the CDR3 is TGCGCCAGCAGCCAAGGGACAGGGCTGGACACTGAAGCTTTCTTT.

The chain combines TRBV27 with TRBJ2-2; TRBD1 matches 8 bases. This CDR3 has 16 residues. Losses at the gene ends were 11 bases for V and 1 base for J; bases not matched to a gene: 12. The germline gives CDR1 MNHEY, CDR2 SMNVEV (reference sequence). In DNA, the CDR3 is TGTGCCTGCAATTCTTACGGGACAGGGAACACCGGGGAGCTGTTTTTT. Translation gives CACNSYGTGNTGELFF.

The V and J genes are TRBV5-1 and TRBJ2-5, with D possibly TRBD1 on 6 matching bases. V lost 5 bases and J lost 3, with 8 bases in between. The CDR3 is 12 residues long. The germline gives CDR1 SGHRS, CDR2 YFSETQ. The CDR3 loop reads CASSKGEETQYF. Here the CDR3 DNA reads TGCGCCAGCAGTAAGGGGGAAGAGACCCAGTACTTC.

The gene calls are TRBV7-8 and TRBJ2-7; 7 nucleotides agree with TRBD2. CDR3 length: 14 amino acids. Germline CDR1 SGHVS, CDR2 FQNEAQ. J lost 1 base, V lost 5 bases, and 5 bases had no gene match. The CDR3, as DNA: TGTGCCAGCAGCCCAGCGGGACCGTCCTACGAGCAGTACTTC. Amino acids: CASSPAGPSYEQYF.

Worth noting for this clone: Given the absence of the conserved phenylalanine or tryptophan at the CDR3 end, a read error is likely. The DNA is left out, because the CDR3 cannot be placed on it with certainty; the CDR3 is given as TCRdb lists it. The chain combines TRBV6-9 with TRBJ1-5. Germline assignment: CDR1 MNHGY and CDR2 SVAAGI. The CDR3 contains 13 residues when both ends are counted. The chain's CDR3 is CASSYLPPHSGGS.

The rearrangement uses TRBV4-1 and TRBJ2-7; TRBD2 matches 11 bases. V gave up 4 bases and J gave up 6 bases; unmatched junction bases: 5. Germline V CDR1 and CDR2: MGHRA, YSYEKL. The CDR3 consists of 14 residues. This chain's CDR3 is CASSPPGLAVEQYF. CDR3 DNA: TGCGCCAGCAGCCCACCGGGACTAGCGGTCGAGCAGTACTTC.

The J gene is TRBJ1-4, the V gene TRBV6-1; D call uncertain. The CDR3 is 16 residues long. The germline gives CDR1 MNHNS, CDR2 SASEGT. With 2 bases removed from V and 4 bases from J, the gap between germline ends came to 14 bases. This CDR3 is CASSESMDTVNEKLFF. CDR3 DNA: TGTGCCAGCAGTGAAAGTATGGATACAGTTAATGAAAAACTGTTTTTT.

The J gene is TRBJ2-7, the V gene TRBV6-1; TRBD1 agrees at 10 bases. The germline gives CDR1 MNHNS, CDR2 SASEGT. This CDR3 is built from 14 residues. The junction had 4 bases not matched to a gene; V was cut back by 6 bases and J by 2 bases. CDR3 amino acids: CASRGGTGAYEQYF. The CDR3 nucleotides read TGTGCCAGCAGGGGCGGGACAGGGGCCTACGAGCAGTACTTC.

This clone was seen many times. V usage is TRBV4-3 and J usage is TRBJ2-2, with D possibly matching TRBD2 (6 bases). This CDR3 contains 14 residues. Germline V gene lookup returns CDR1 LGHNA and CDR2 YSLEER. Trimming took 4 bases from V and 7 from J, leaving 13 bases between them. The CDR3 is CASSRQRGNGELFF. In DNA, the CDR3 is TGCGCCAGCAGCCGCCAACGGGGGAACGGGGAGCTGTTTTTT.

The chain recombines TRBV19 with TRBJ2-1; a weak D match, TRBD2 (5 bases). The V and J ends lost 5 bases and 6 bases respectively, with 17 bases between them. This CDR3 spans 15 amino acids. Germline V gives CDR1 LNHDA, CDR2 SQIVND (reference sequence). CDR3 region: CASSLRLSRINEQFF. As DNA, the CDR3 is TGTGCCAGTAGTTTAAGACTATCCAGGATCAATGAGCAGTTCTTC.

The chain's CDR3 is CASSYFAGGNYGYTF. The CDR3 nucleotides are TGTGCCAGCAGTTACTTTGCGGGAGGCAACTATGGCTACACCTTC. This chain links TRBV6-5 with TRBJ1-2, with no clear D. CDR3 length: 15 amino acids. V shed 1 base and J shed 2 bases, with 11 bases lying between them. Germline assignment: CDR1 MNHEY and CDR2 SVGAGI.